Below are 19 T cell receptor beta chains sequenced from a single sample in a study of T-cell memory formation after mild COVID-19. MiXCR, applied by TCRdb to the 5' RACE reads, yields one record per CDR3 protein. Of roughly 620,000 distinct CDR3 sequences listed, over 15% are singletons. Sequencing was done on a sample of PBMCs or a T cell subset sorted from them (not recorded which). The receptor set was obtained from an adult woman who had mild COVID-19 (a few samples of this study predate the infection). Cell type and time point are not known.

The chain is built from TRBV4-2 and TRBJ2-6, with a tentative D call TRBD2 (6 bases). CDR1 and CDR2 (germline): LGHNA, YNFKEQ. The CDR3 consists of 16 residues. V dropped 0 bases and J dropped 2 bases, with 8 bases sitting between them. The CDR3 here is CASSQDGGTGANVLTF. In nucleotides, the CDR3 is TGTGCCAGCAGCCAAGACGGGGGTACTGGGGCCAACGTCCTGACTTTC.

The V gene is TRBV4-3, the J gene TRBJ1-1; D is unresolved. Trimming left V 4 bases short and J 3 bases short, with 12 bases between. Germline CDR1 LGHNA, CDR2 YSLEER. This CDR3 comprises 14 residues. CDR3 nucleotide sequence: TGCGCCAGCAGCCGCAGCTCGGGCTACACTGAAGCTTTCTTT. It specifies CASSRSSGYTEAFF.

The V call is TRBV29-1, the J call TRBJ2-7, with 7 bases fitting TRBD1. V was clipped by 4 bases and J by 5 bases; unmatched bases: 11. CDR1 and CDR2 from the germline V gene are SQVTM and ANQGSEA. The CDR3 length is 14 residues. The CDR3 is CSVALRTGWNEQYF. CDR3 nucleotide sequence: TGCAGCGTTGCCCTTAGGACAGGTTGGAACGAGCAGTACTTC.

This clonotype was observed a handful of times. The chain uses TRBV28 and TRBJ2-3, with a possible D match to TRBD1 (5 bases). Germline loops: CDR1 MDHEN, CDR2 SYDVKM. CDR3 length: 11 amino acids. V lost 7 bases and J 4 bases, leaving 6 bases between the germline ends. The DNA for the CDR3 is TGTGCCAGCAAAGGGGCAGATACGCAGTATTTT. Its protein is CASKGADTQYF.

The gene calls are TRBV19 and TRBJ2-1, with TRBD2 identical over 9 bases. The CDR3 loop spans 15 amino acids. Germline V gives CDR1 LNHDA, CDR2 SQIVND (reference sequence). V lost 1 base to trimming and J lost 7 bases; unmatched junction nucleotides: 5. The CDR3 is CASSIGASGANEQFF. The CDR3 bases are TGTGCCAGTAGTATAGGGGCTAGCGGGGCGAATGAGCAGTTCTTC. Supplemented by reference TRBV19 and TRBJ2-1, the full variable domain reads DGGITQSPKYLFRKEGQNVTLSCEQNLNHDAMYWYRQDPGQGLRLIYYSQIVNDFQKGDIAEGYSVSREKKESFPLTVTSAQKNPTAFYLCASSIGASGANEQFFGPGTRLTVL.

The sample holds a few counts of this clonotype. CDR3 in DNA: TGCGCCAGCAGCACGGACTCCAGGGGGTTTACGCCCGGGGAGCTGTTTTTT. It is translated as CASSTDSRGFTPGELFF. V usage is TRBV5-1 and J usage is TRBJ2-2; 7 positions match TRBD1. This CDR3 comprises 17 residues. Germline values: CDR1 SGHRS, CDR2 YFSETQ. J was trimmed by 6 bases and V by 4 bases; bases with no gene match: 15.

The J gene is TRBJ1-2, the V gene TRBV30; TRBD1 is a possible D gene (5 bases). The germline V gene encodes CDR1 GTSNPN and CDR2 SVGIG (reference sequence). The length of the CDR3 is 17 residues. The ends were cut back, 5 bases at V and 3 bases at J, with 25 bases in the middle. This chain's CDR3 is CAWGRWGVHHRDYGYTF. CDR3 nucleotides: TGTGCCTGGGGAAGATGGGGGGTTCATCACCGGGACTATGGCTACACCTTC.

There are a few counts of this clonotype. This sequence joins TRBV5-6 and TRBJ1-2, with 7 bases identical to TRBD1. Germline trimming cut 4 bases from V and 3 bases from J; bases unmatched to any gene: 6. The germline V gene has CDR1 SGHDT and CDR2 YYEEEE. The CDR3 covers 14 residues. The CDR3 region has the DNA TGTGCCAGCAGCAAGGGAACAGGGGACTATGGCTACACCTTC. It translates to CASSKGTGDYGYTF.

The CDR3 protein is CATSTTTSTDTQYF. The CDR3 region has the DNA TGTGCCACCAGCACTACAACTAGCACAGATACGCAGTATTTT. This sequence joins TRBV15 and TRBJ2-3; the D is unclear. The CDR3 totals 14 residues. V was pared by 4 bases and J by 0 bases, with 8 bases between. CDR1 LNHNV and CDR2 YYDKDF come from the germline V gene (reference sequence).

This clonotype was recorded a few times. DNA of the CDR3: TGTGCCAGCAGCGTAATGTCGGGAGGCACCGGGGAGCTGTTTTTT. Its protein product is CASSVMSGGTGELFF. V usage is TRBV9 and J usage is TRBJ2-2; 7 positions agree with TRBD2. V shed 1 base and J 4 bases; nucleotides not matched to a gene: 4. The CDR3 contains 15 residues. Looked up from germline, CDR1 is SGDLS and CDR2 is YYNGEE.

The CDR3 DNA reads as TGCAGTAAGACAGGGGTCTCCTACAATGAGCAGTTCTTC. It translates to CSKTGVSYNEQFF. The rearrangement joins TRBV20-1 to TRBJ2-1; 8 bases agree with TRBD1. In germline, CDR1 is DFQATT, CDR2 SNEGSKA (reference sequence). The CDR3 contains 13 residues. The V gene end was trimmed by 8 bases and the J gene end by 0 bases; junction bases not matched to a gene: 3.

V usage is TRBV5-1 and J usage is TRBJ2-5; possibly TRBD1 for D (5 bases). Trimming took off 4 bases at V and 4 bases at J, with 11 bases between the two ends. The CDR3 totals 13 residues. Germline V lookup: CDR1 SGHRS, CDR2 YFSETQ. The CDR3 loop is CASSAPGLETQYF. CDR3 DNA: TGCGCCAGCAGCGCCCCAGGGTTAGAGACCCAGTACTTC.

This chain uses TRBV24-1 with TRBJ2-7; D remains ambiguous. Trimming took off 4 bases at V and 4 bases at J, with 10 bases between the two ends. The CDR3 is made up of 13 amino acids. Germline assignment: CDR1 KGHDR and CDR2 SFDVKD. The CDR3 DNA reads TGTGCCACCAGTGAGCCCCCAGGTTACGAGCAGTACTTC. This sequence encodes CATSEPPGYEQYF.

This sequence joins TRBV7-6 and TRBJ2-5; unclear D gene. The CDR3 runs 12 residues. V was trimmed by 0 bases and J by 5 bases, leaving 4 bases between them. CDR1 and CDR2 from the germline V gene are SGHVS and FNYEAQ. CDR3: CASSLAIETQYF. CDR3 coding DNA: TGTGCCAGCAGCTTAGCGATTGAGACCCAGTACTTC.

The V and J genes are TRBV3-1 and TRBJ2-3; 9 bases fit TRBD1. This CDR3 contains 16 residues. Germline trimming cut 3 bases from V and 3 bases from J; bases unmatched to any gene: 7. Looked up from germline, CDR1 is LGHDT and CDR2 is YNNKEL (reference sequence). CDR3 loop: CASSHSDRGSTDTQYF. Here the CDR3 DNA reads TGTGCCAGCAGCCATTCCGACAGGGGGTCGACAGATACGCAGTATTTT.

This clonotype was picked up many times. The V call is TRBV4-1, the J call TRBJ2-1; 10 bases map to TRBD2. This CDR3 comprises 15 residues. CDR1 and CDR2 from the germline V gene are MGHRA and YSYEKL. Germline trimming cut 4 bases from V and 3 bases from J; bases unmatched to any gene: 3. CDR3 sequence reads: CASSPSGGGYNEQFF. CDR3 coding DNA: TGCGCCAGCAGCCCTAGCGGGGGCGGCTACAATGAGCAGTTCTTC.

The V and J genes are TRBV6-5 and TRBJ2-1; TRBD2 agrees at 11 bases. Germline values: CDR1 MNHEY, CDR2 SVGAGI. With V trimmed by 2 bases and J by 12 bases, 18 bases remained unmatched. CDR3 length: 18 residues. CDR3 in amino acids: CASSYGSRGTSGLGLQFF. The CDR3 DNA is TGTGCCAGCAGTTACGGTAGTAGAGGGACTAGCGGCTTAGGTTTGCAGTTCTTC.

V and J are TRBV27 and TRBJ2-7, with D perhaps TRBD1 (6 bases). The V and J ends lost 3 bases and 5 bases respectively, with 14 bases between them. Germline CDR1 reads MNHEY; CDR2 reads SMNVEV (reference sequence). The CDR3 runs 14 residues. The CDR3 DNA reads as TGTGCCAGCAGTTTCCAACAGGGTTCCCACGAGCAGTACTTC. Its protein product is CASSFQQGSHEQYF.

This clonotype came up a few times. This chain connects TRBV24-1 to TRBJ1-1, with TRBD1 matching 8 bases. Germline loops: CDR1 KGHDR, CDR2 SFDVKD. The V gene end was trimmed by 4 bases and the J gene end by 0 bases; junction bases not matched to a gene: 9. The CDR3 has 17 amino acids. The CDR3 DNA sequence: TGTGCCACCAGTGACCCGGGACAGGTTCCCATGAACACTGAAGCTTTCTTT. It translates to CATSDPGQVPMNTEAFF.